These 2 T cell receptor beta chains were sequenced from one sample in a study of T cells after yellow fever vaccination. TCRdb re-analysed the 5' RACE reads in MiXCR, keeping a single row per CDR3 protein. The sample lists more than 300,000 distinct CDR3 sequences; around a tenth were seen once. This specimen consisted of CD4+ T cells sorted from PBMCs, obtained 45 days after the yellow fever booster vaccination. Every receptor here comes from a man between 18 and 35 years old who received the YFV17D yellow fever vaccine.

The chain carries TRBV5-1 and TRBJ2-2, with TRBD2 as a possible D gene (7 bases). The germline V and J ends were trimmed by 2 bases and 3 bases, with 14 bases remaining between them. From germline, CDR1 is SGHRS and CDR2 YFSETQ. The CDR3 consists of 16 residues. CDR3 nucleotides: TGCGCCAGCAGCTTATCCACAGGGAGGGACACCGGGGAGCTGTTTTTT. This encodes CASSLSTGRDTGELFF.

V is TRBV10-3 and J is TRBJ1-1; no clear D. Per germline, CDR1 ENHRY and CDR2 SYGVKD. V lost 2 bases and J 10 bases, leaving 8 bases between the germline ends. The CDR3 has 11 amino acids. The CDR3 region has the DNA TGTGCCATCAGTGAGCCCCCCCGAGCTTTCTTT. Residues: CAISEPPRAFF.